These 16 T cell receptor beta chains came from one sample sequenced in a study of cytomegalovirus exposure and HLA in healthy donors. The table came from immunoSEQ multiplex PCR; TCRdb's copy has only in-frame clones and leaves some out. The sample records roughly 150,000 clones, roughly 91% being singletons. Sequencing was performed on PBMCs. The receptors stem from a woman between 18 and 29 years old in good health and CMV-seropositive.

The genes are TRBV14 and TRBJ2-7, with 12 bases fitting TRBD2. CDR3 size: 16 residues. The germline V gene has CDR1 SGHDN and CDR2 FVKESK. Losses at the gene ends were 2 bases for V and 3 bases for J; bases not matched to a gene: 5. CDR3: CASSQLAGGRSYEQYF. DNA of the CDR3: TGTGCCAGCAGCCAACTAGCGGGAGGGAGGAGCTACGAGCAGTACTTC.

The rearrangement joins TRBV19 to TRBJ1-2; TRBD1 might be the D (5 bases). V dropped 3 bases and J dropped 9 bases, with 11 bases sitting between them. Germline lookup yields CDR1 LNHDA and CDR2 SQIVND (reference sequence). This CDR3 comprises 12 residues. The CDR3 reads CASSIPQGSYTF. DNA of the CDR3: TGTGCCAGTAGTATCCCGCAGGGTAGCTACACCTTC.

The V and J genes are TRBV5-4 and TRBJ1-1, with TRBD1 matching 8 bases. With 4 bases clipped from V and 1 base from J, the junction kept 6 bases outside the gene matches. The length of the CDR3 is 15 residues. Germline-derived CDR1 and CDR2 are SGHNT and YYREEE (reference sequence). CDR3 sequence (DNA): TGTGCCAGCAGCAGGGGACAGGTCCAGAACACTGAAGCTTTCTTT. Protein sequence: CASSRGQVQNTEAFF.

The J gene is TRBJ1-1, the V gene TRBV6-5; 8 bases are shared with TRBD1. The germline CDR1 and CDR2 sequences are MNHEY and SVGAGI. CDR3 length: 14 amino acids. The J segment lost 0 bases and the V segment lost 7 bases, leaving 4 bases of the junction unmatched. CDR3 sequence: CASTPDRVNTEAFF. CDR3 DNA sequence: TGTGCCAGCACTCCGGACAGGGTGAACACTGAAGCTTTCTTT.

The chain links TRBV7-2 to TRBJ2-7, with TRBD1 matching over 9 bases. The CDR3 is 15 amino acids. Germline assignment: CDR1 SGHTA and CDR2 FQGNSA. Trimming removed 3 bases from V and 2 bases from J; junction bases left unmatched: 5. CDR3 DNA: TGTGCCAGCAGCTTTGGACAGGGGAATACCTACGAGCAGTACTTC. Translation: CASSFGQGNTYEQYF.

The chain employs TRBV9 and TRBJ2-1; maybe TRBD2 (5 bases). Trimming cost V 2 bases and J 5 bases, with 11 bases left between them. The CDR3 is 14 amino acids. In germline, CDR1 is SGDLS, CDR2 YYNGEE. The CDR3 region is CASSVLAPHNEQFF. The CDR3 bases are TGTGCCAGCAGCGTTCTAGCCCCCCACAATGAGCAGTTCTTC.

This chain connects TRBV4-3 to TRBJ2-1; 11 positions match TRBD2. The V gene's germline CDR1 is LGHNA and CDR2 YSLEER. V was clipped by 0 bases and J by 0 bases; unmatched bases: 10. CDR3 length: 20 residues. CDR3 sequence (DNA): TGCGCCAGCAGCCAAGATCTCCCCTATAGCGGGAGGGCCTCCTACAATGAGCAGTTCTTC. It yields the protein CASSQDLPYSGRASYNEQFF.

This clone was detected once. The CDR3 loop reads CASGASGQGETYTF. CDR3 coding DNA: TGTGCTAGTGGTGCCTCGGGACAGGGAGAGACCTACACCTTC. The chain has TRBV12-5 and TRBJ1-2; 9 nucleotides match TRBD1. Germline CDR1 reads LGHNT; CDR2 reads FRNRAP. V lost 5 bases and J lost 10; bases outside the gene matches: 11. The CDR3 runs 14 residues.

The rearrangement links TRBV5-4 to TRBJ2-7; D possibly corresponds to TRBD2 (6 bases). Germline-derived CDR1 and CDR2 are SGHNT and YYREEE (reference sequence). Between the trimmed V and J ends, which lost 6 bases and 0 bases, there was a span of 16 bases. There are 15 residues in the CDR3. CDR3: CASNRVGGASYEQYF. The CDR3 DNA reads as TGTGCCAGCAATCGTGTGGGCGGGGCCTCCTACGAGCAGTACTTC.

The J gene is TRBJ2-5, the V gene TRBV29-1; D perhaps matches TRBD1 (5 bases). The V gene lost 6 bases and the J gene lost 5 bases, with 13 bases spanning the gap. Germline CDR1 reads SQVTM; CDR2 reads ANQGSEA. The CDR3 length is 12 residues. For the CDR3, the DNA is TGCAGCGTCTCGCAGGGCCGGGAGACCCAGTACTTC. This sequence encodes CSVSQGRETQYF. Full variable domain (missing parts from reference TRBV29-1 and TRBJ2-5): SAVISQKPSRDICQRGTSLTIQCQVDSQVTMMFWYRQQPGQSLTLIATANQGSEATYESGFVIDKFPISRPNLTFSTLTVSNMSPEDSSIYLCSVSQGRETQYFGPGTRLLVL.

This chain uses TRBV2 with TRBJ1-5, with a weak D call TRBD1 (6 bases). Germline loops: CDR1 SNHLY, CDR2 FYNNEI. The CDR3 runs to 14 residues. V was trimmed by 7 bases and J by 4 bases, leaving 14 bases between them. CDR3 sequence (DNA): TGTGCCAGCACTATGGACAGCAAAAATCAGCCCCAGCATTTT. As protein: CASTMDSKNQPQHF.

The rearrangement joins TRBV27 to TRBJ2-7, with 8 bases aligning to TRBD2. In germline, CDR1 is MNHEY, CDR2 SMNVEV (reference sequence). Trimming cost V 8 bases and J 5 bases; bases outside gene matches: 14. The CDR3 contains 15 residues. This CDR3 reads CASQFYRTSTDEQYF. CDR3 sequence (DNA): TGTGCCAGCCAGTTTTATCGGACTAGCACCGACGAGCAGTACTTC.

This sequence joins TRBV9 and TRBJ1-2, with D possibly TRBD1 on 5 matching bases. There are 12 residues in the CDR3. Germline V gene data show CDR1 as SGDLS and CDR2 as YYNGEE. Trimming removed 4 bases at V and 6 bases at J, with 10 bases between. The CDR3 here is CASSPGGDGYTF. CDR3 DNA sequence: TGTGCCAGCAGCCCCGGGGGGGATGGCTACACCTTC. Based on the CDR3 plus reference TRBV9 and TRBJ1-2, the full variable domain is DSGVTQTPKHLITATGQRVTLRCSPRSGDLSVYWYQQSLDQGLQFLIQYYNGEERAKGNILERFSAQQFPDLHSELNLSSLELGDSALYFCASSPGGDGYTFGSGTRLTVV.

V and J are TRBV4-2 and TRBJ2-7; the match to TRBD2 covers 13 bases. The CDR3 covers 15 residues. CDR1 and CDR2 from the germline V gene are LGHNA and YNFKEQ. Germline trimming cut 1 base from V and 7 bases from J; bases unmatched to any gene: 4. The CDR3 loop is CASSQGGTSGVEQYF. CDR3 DNA: TGTGCCAGCAGCCAAGGAGGGACTAGCGGGGTGGAGCAGTACTTC.

The rearrangement uses TRBV6-1 and TRBJ2-7; TRBD2 aligns across 10 bases. The germline V gene encodes CDR1 MNHNS and CDR2 SASEGT. The V gene end was trimmed by 4 bases and the J gene end by 3 bases; junction bases not matched to a gene: 6. The CDR3 loop spans 15 amino acids. The CDR3 sequence: CASSGNLAGVYEQYF. The CDR3 DNA follows: TGTGCCAGCAGTGGCAATCTAGCGGGAGTCTACGAGCAGTACTTC.

V gene TRBV7-9 combines with J gene TRBJ1-5, with 9 bases identical to TRBD1. After removal of 5 bases from V and 6 bases from J, the junction contained 5 bases not matched to a gene. Germline CDR1 SEHNR, CDR2 FQNEAQ (reference sequence). The CDR3 has 14 residues. In nucleotides, the CDR3 is TGTGCCAGCAGCGAGGGGACAGGGAGTCAGCCCCAGCATTTT. Encoded protein: CASSEGTGSQPQHF.